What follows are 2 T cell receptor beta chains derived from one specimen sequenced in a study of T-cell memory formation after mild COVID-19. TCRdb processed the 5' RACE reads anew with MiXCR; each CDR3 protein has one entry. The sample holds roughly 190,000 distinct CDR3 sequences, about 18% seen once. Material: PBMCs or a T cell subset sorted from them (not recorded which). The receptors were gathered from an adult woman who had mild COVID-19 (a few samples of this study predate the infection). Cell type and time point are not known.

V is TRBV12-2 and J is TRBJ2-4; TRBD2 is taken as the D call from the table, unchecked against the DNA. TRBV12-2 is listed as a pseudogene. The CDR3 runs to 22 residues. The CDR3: CASRSHPAGYGGESLAKNIQYF. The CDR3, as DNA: TGTGCAAGTCGCTCCCATCCAGCGGGTTACGGGGGTGAATCTCTAGCCAAAAACATTCAGTACTTC.

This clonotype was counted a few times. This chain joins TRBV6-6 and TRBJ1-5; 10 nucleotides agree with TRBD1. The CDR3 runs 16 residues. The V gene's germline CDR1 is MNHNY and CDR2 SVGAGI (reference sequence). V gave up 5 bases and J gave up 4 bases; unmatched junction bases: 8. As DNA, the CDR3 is TGTGCCAGCAGTCAAAGCCGGGACAGGGGTAATCAGCCCCAGCATTTT. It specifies CASSQSRDRGNQPQHF.